The 24 T cell receptor beta chains in this list originate from one sample, sequenced in a study of cytomegalovirus exposure and HLA in healthy donors. The PCR employed 60 Vbeta primers together with 13 Jbeta primers. Clones were sequenced by immunoSEQ multiplex PCR, and TCRdb holds only the in-frame ones, with some missing. The profile covers approximately 160,000 clones, with 77% appearing a single time and approximately 2.9% taken by the ten largest. The sequenced material came from PBMCs. All receptors come from a woman in her thirties or forties in good health and CMV-seropositive.

In this sample, this clone turned up once. This rearrangement joins TRBV7-9 to TRBJ1-2; no firm D call. Germline V CDR1 and CDR2: SEHNR, FQNEAQ (reference sequence). The CDR3 runs 15 residues. The V end lost 1 base, the J end lost 2 bases, and 11 bases lay between the germline ends. CDR3 bases: TGTGCCAGCAGCTTAGAGCGGGGTTGGAACTATGGCTACACCTTC. Its translation: CASSLERGWNYGYTF.

The CDR3 bases are TGTGCCAGCAGTGAAGGGGAGCGCGACGGCACAGATACGCAGTATTTT. It translates to CASSEGERDGTDTQYF. This chain links TRBV2 with TRBJ2-3; a weak D match, TRBD2 (5 bases). The CDR3 has 16 amino acids. V was clipped by 1 base and J by 1 base, with 12 bases between them. Germline V gene data show CDR1 as SNHLY and CDR2 as FYNNEI.

The gene calls are TRBV6-1 and TRBJ2-7, with 7 bases that match TRBD1. J was trimmed by 2 bases and V by 4 bases; bases with no gene match: 8. The CDR3 consists of 15 residues. Germline lookup yields CDR1 MNHNS and CDR2 SASEGT. This CDR3 is CASSASQGSPYEQYF. In DNA form, the CDR3 reads TGTGCCAGCAGTGCCTCACAGGGGTCTCCCTACGAGCAGTACTTC.

V usage is TRBV4-3 and J usage is TRBJ2-7; 13 bases fit TRBD2. Losses at the gene ends were 4 bases for V and 1 base for J; bases not matched to a gene: 1. The CDR3 has 15 residues. Germline CDR1 LGHNA, CDR2 YSLEER. The CDR3 sequence is CASSPGLAGSYEQYF. CDR3 DNA sequence: TGCGCCAGCAGCCCGGGACTAGCGGGGTCCTACGAGCAGTACTTC.

The chain combines TRBV28 with TRBJ1-1, with 8 bases aligning to TRBD1. CDR1 is MDHEN and CDR2 is SYDVKM in the germline V gene. There are 17 residues in the CDR3. The trim removed 1 base at V and 8 bases at J, leaving 15 bases unmatched. CDR3 nucleotides: TGTGCCAGCAGTTTATTCCCGGGACAGGCTTGGGGGGGAGAAGCTTTCTTT. Translating it yields CASSLFPGQAWGGEAFF.

This chain joins TRBV7-9 and TRBJ2-7; D call uncertain. V was clipped by 1 base and J by 3 bases, with 10 bases between them. The CDR3 loop spans 14 amino acids. Germline V gene sequence: CDR1 SEHNR, CDR2 FQNEAQ (reference sequence). The CDR3 region has the DNA TGTGCCAGCAGCTTAGGATCTATACTCTACGAGCAGTACTTC. This translates into CASSLGSILYEQYF.

J is TRBJ1-1 and V is TRBV4-1; 8 nucleotides line up with TRBD1. Germline V gene sequence: CDR1 MGHRA, CDR2 YSYEKL. With 0 bases clipped from V and 9 bases from J, the junction kept 3 bases outside the gene matches. The CDR3 consists of 13 residues. CDR3 region: CASSQDRDRKAFF. DNA of the CDR3: TGCGCCAGCAGCCAAGATAGGGACAGGAAAGCTTTCTTT.

This clone came up a few times. V gene TRBV5-1 combines with J gene TRBJ1-1, with 8 nucleotides matching TRBD1. This CDR3 has 14 amino acids. After removal of 4 bases from V and 1 base from J, the junction contained 3 bases not matched to a gene. Germline CDR1 is SGHRS and CDR2 is YFSETQ. CDR3 region: CASSTGTGNTEAFF. CDR3 sequence (DNA): TGCGCCAGCAGCACAGGGACAGGGAACACTGAAGCTTTCTTT.

The V call is TRBV7-2, the J call TRBJ2-5, with 7 bases matching TRBD1. The germline gives CDR1 SGHTA, CDR2 FQGNSA. CDR3 size: 12 residues. Germline trimming cut 5 bases from V and 4 bases from J; bases unmatched to any gene: 1. CDR3: CASSGDRETQYF. The DNA of the CDR3 is TGTGCCAGCAGCGGGGACAGAGAGACCCAGTACTTC.

This chain connects TRBV6-5 to TRBJ1-6; D may be TRBD1 (5 bases). This CDR3 region has 15 residues. CDR1 is MNHEY, CDR2 SVGAGI, per germline. Trimming removed 0 bases from V and 8 bases from J, with 11 bases in between. The CDR3, as DNA: TGTGCCAGCAGTTACTCTCGAATAGGGGATTCACCCCTCCACTTT. It is translated as CASSYSRIGDSPLHF.

The J gene is TRBJ1-5, the V gene TRBV2; 10 bases match TRBD1. With V trimmed by 6 bases and J by 5 bases, 7 bases remained unmatched. The length of the CDR3 is 15 residues. Germline V gives CDR1 SNHLY, CDR2 FYNNEI. The CDR3 DNA follows: TGTGCCAGCAGAGACCGGACAGGGGGAGATCAGCCCCAGCATTTT. Its protein product is CASRDRTGGDQPQHF.

The rearrangement joins TRBV5-1 to TRBJ2-1, with 9 bases matching TRBD2. The CDR3 extends over 16 amino acids. Germline V gives CDR1 SGHRS, CDR2 YFSETQ. V lost 5 bases to trimming and J lost 0 bases; unmatched junction nucleotides: 6. This CDR3 is CASSRTSVSSYNEQFF. The CDR3 nucleotides are TGCGCCAGCAGTCGGACTAGCGTAAGCTCCTACAATGAGCAGTTCTTC.

This rearrangement joins TRBV4-2 to TRBJ2-3; D unresolved. Germline V CDR1 and CDR2: LGHNA, YNFKEQ. V was clipped by 6 bases and J by 4 bases, with 17 bases between them. This CDR3 has 15 residues. The chain's CDR3 is CASSPYNGEADTQYF. The CDR3 region has the DNA TGTGCCAGCAGTCCATACAACGGAGAGGCAGATACGCAGTATTTT.

This rearrangement joins TRBV2 to TRBJ1-4; 9 bases align to TRBD1. The junction had 1 base not matched to a gene; V was cut back by 0 bases and J by 5 bases. This CDR3 contains 15 residues. CDR1 and CDR2 from the germline V gene are SNHLY and FYNNEI. The CDR3 sequence: CASSEAGTGNEKLFF. CDR3 nucleotides: TGTGCCAGCAGTGAAGCGGGGACAGGGAATGAAAAACTGTTTTTT. The variable domain in full, with the rest retrieved from reference TRBV2 and TRBJ1-4, is EPEVTQTPSHQVTQMGQEVILRCVPISNHLYFYWYRQILGQKVEFLVSFYNNEISEKSEIFDDQFSVERPDGSNFTLKIRSTKLEDSAMYFCASSEAGTGNEKLFFGSGTQLSVL.

The chain recombines TRBV4-3 with TRBJ1-4, with D unclear. The V gene's germline CDR1 is LGHNA and CDR2 YSLEER. The CDR3 consists of 14 residues. The ends were cut back, 4 bases at V and 8 bases at J, with 14 bases in the middle. CDR3 amino acids: CASSRQAGGEKLFF. DNA for the CDR3: TGCGCCAGCAGCCGACAAGCCGGAGGGGAAAAACTGTTTTTT.

The chain joins TRBV4-1 to TRBJ2-2, with TRBD1 matching 10 bases. J was trimmed by 10 bases and V by 5 bases; bases with no gene match: 4. The CDR3 has 13 amino acids. From germline, CDR1 is MGHRA and CDR2 YSYEKL. DNA for the CDR3: TGCGCCAGCAGCGGACAGGGGGGAGAGGAGCTGTTTTTT. It encodes CASSGQGGEELFF.

This clone appeared a few times. The chain links TRBV6-5 to TRBJ1-3; 8 bases are a match to TRBD1. The CDR3 sequence is 13 residues long. Germline V gives CDR1 MNHEY, CDR2 SVGAGI. With V trimmed by 4 bases and J by 4 bases, 0 bases remained unmatched. The CDR3 is CASSWDRGNTIYF. Written as DNA, the CDR3 is TGTGCCAGCAGTTGGGACAGGGGAAACACCATATATTTT.

The chain links TRBV5-1 to TRBJ1-4, with 9 bases fitting TRBD1. There are 15 residues in the CDR3. V shed 0 bases and J 6 bases; nucleotides not matched to a gene: 3. Looked up from germline, CDR1 is SGHRS and CDR2 is YFSETQ. The DNA of the CDR3 is TGCGCCAGCAGCTTGGCCGGGACAGGGTATGAAAAACTGTTTTTT. It specifies CASSLAGTGYEKLFF.

This clone was picked up one time. This sequence joins TRBV28 and TRBJ1-5; 9 positions match TRBD1. The germline V gene has CDR1 MDHEN and CDR2 SYDVKM. This CDR3 contains 17 residues. The V gene end was trimmed by 2 bases and the J gene end by 2 bases; junction bases not matched to a gene: 7. The CDR3: CASSLATGGMGNQPQHF. The CDR3 bases are TGTGCCAGCAGTTTAGCGACAGGGGGAATGGGCAATCAGCCCCAGCATTTT.

The chain links TRBV5-1 to TRBJ1-2; a possible D gene is TRBD1 (6 bases). This CDR3 region has 17 residues. V lost 0 bases to trimming and J lost 6 bases, with 21 bases between them. Per germline, CDR1 SGHRS and CDR2 YFSETQ. CDR3 in DNA: TGCGCCAGCAGCTTGGGCCACGGATCTACAGGGTTGGATGGCTACACCTTC. Translation: CASSLGHGSTGLDGYTF.

The rearrangement joins TRBV7-9 to TRBJ2-3; D ambiguous. CDR3 length: 13 amino acids. Between the trimmed V and J ends, which lost 0 bases and 5 bases, there was a span of 6 bases. Germline lookup yields CDR1 SEHNR and CDR2 FQNEAQ (reference sequence). The CDR3 DNA reads as TGTGCCAGCAGCTTAGCTGGAGTAGATACGCAGTATTTT. It yields the protein CASSLAGVDTQYF.

This chain links TRBV19 with TRBJ1-5; TRBD1 is a possible D gene (6 bases). The CDR3 length is 15 residues. Trimming removed 3 bases from V and 7 bases from J, with 16 bases in between. Germline loops: CDR1 LNHDA, CDR2 SQIVND (reference sequence). Here the CDR3 reads CASSMGSRGGQPQHF. CDR3 in DNA: TGTGCCAGTAGTATGGGGTCCCGAGGGGGACAGCCCCAGCATTTT. Using reference TRBV19 and TRBJ1-5 for the parts outside the CDR3, the full variable domain is DGGITQSPKYLFRKEGQNVTLSCEQNLNHDAMYWYRQDPGQGLRLIYYSQIVNDFQKGDIAEGYSVSREKKESFPLTVTSAQKNPTAFYLCASSMGSRGGQPQHFGDGTRLSIL.

The gene calls are TRBV2 and TRBJ2-1; D uncertain. CDR1 and CDR2 from the germline V gene are SNHLY and FYNNEI. This CDR3 has 11 amino acids. V shed 5 bases and J shed 10 bases, with 9 bases lying between them. The CDR3 nucleotides are TGTGCCAGCAGTCTGATGCAGGAGCAGTTCTTC. Translated, it gives CASSLMQEQFF.

This clone has more than one count but fewer than ten. The gene calls are TRBV28 and TRBJ1-2; TRBD1 matches 11 bases. The V gene end was trimmed by 4 bases and the J gene end by 4 bases; junction bases not matched to a gene: 8. This CDR3 spans 16 amino acids. Germline V gene sequence: CDR1 MDHEN, CDR2 SYDVKM. DNA for the CDR3: TGTGCCAGCAGTTACCCGGGACAGGGGGATTCCTATGGCTACACCTTC. Residues: CASSYPGQGDSYGYTF.